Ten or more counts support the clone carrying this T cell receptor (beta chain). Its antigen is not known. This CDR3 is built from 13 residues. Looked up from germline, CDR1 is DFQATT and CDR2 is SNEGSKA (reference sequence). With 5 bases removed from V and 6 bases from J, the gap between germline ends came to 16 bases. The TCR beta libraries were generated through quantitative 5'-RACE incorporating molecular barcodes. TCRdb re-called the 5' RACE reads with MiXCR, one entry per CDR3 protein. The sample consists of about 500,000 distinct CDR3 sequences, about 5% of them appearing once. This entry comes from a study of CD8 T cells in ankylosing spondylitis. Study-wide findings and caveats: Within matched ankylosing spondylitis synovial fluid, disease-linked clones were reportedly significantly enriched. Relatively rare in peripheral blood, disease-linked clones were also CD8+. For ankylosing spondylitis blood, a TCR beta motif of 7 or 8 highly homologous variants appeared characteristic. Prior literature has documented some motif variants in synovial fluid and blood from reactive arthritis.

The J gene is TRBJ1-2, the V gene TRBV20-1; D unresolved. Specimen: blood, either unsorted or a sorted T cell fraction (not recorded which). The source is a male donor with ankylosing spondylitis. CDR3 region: CSAYRASLHGYTF. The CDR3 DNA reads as TGCAGTGCTTACCGGGCTTCGCTCCATGGCTACACCTTC.